The T cell receptor beta chain under discussion was sequenced for a study of blood T cell repertoires in COVID-19. As for the study in general: Spain, Italy and the United States supplied samples that represented acute and convalescent COVID-19.

The authors' processing: Reference gene primer amplification gave estimated nucleated cell counts. TCRdb's copy holds only in-frame clones and misses some; the assay was immunoSEQ multiplex PCR. V and J calls and clone size come straight from that table; D and trimming were deduced from the DNA. The data show 100,000 to 150,000 clones, more than 75% seen once. Per the germline V gene, CDR1 is SGDLS and CDR2 is YYNGEE. The CDR3 runs to 13 residues. V lost 4 bases to trimming and J lost 2 bases, with 9 bases between them. The gene calls are TRBV9 and TRBJ1-1; perhaps TRBD1 as D (5 bases). The sequence came from a man in his fifties or sixties with acute or convalescent COVID-19. Sequencing input: peripheral blood. The DNA for the CDR3 is TGTGCCAGCAGCAATGGGGCAAACACTGAAGCTTTCTTT. This codes for CASSNGANTEAFF.